This TCR beta chain was identified during a study of human T cells and chemical hapten exposure. Study summary: Sensitizing treatment utilized 2% DPC over a roughly 2 cm by roughly 2 cm portion of upper inner arm skin.

The time point is: pre-sensitization, week 0. Treatment defined: therapeutic diphenylcyclopropenone sensitization with weekly scalp DPC. In its sample, this clonotype was seen a few times. Authors' analysis steps: A per-sample median of 95,638 TCRs was observed, with counts ranging from roughly 20,000 to 700,000. TCRdb reprocessed the RACE reads with MiXCR, giving one entry per CDR3 protein. The V and J calls here are based on TCRdb, not the publication. The repertoire consists of some 250,000 distinct CDR3 sequences, with 7.7% occurring once and the leading ten covering 1.2%. The clonotype comes from a young man with alopecia areata. Some clones in this sample may be carry-over from other donors' samples. The sequences come from whole blood, collected in connection with sensitization to the hapten diphenylcyclopropenone (DPC).

The CDR3 sequence: CASSPGQGTQYF. The DNA of the CDR3 is TGCGCCAGCAGCCCCGGCCAGGGGACCCAGTACTTC. The chain recombines TRBV5-1 with TRBJ2-5; D may be TRBD1 (5 bases). The CDR3 has 12 residues. Trimming removed 4 bases at V and 7 bases at J, with 11 bases between. Germline loops: CDR1 SGHRS, CDR2 YFSETQ.